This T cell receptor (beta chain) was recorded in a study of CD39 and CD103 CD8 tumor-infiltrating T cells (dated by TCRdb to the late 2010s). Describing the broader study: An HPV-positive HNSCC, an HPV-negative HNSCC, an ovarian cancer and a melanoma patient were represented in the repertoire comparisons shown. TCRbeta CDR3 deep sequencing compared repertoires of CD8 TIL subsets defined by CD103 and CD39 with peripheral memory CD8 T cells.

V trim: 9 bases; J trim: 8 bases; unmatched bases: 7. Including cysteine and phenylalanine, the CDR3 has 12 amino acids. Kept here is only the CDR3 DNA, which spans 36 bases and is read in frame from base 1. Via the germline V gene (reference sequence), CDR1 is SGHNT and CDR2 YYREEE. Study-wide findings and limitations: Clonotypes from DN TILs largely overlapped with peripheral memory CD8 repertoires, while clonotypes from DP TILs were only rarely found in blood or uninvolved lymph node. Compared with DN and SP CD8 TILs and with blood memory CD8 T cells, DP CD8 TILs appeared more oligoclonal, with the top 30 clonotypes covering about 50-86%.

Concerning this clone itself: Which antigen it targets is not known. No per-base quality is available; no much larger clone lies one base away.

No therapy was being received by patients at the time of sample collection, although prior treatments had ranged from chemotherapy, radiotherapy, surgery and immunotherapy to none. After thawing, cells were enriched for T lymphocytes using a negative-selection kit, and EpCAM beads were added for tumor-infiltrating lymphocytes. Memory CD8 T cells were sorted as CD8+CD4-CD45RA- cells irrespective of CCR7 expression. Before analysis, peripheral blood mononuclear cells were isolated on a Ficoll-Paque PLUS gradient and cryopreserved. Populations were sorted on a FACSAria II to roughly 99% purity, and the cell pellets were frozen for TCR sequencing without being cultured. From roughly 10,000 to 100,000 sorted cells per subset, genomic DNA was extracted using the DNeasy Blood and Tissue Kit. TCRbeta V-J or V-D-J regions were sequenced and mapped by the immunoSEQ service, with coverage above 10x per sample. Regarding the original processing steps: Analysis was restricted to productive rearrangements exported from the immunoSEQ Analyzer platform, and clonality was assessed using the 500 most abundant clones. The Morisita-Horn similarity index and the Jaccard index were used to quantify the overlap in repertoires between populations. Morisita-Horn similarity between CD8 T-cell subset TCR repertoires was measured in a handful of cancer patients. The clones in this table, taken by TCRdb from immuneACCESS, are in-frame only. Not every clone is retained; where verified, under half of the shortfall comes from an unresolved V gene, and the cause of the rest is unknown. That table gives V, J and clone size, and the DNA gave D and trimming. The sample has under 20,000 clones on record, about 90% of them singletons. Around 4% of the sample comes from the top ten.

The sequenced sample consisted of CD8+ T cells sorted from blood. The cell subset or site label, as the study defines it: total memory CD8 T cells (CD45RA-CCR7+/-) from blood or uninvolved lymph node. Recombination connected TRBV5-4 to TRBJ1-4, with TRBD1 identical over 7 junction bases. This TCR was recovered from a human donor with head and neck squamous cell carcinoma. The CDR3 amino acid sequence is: CATRDSAEKLFF. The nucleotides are TGTGCCACCCGGGACAGCGCCGAAAAACTGTTTTTT. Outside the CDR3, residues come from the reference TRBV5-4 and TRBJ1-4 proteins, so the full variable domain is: ETGVTQSPTHLIKTRGQQVTLRCSSQSGHNTVSWYQQALGQGPQFIFQYYREEENGRGNFPPRFSGLQFPNYSSELNVNALELDDSALYLCATRDSAEKLFFGSGTQLSVL.